Listed below are T cell receptor beta chains from one sample, sequenced in a study of beta chain features in type 1 diabetes. Here immunoSEQ multiplex PCR was the method, and the copy in TCRdb shows in-frame clones only, minus some. Of hundreds of thousands of clones listed, over 8.5% are singletons. Sequenced input: naive CD4+ T cells from blood. These receptors were taken from a woman between 18 and 29 years old in good health. Both conserved end residues are part of each CDR3. The D gene is left open where the match is weak. Expanded clones are given a class, and other clones once, few, many or no size at all.

v_gene	j_gene	d_gene	abundance	CDR3aa	CDR3nt
TRBV6-5	TRBJ2-3	.	.	CASSIGLTTDTQYF	TGTGCCAGCAGTATAGGACTAACTACAGATACGCAGTATTTT
TRBV20-1	TRBJ1-1	TRBD1	few	CSARRDREAFF	TGCAGTGCTAGAAGGGACAGGGAAGCTTTCTTT
TRBV29-1	TRBJ1-2	TRBD1	few	CSVAVDRVYGYTF	TGCAGCGTTGCCGTAGACAGGGTCTATGGCTACACCTTC
TRBV7-2	TRBJ2-7	.	few	CASSLKQPTYEQYF	TGTGCCAGCAGCTTAAAACAGCCTACCTACGAGCAGTACTTC
TRBV7-2	TRBJ2-5	.	few	CASSLGGDRETQYF	TGTGCCAGCAGCTTAGGGGGGGACCGGGAGACCCAGTACTTC
TRBV28	TRBJ2-3	.	few	CASSLTDTQYF	TGTGCCAGCAGTCTCACAGATACGCAGTATTTT
TRBV12-5	TRBJ1-5	.	few	CASNLGNQPQHF	TGTGCTAGTAACCTAGGCAATCAGCCCCAGCATTTT
TRBV6-1	TRBJ2-7	.	.	CASSEPVATGVSYEQYF	TGTGCCAGCAGTGAACCGGTGGCGACAGGTGTCTCCTACGAGCAGTACTTC
TRBV4-1	TRBJ1-2	.	few	CASSQDSQGMSGYTF	TGCGCCAGCAGCCAAGATTCCCAGGGGATGAGTGGCTACACCTTC
TRBV5-4	TRBJ1-4	.	few	CASSLDWQEGEKLFF	TGTGCCAGCAGCTTGGATTGGCAAGAGGGCGAAAAACTGTTTTTT
TRBV7-9	TRBJ2-5	TRBD2	.	CASSLGAGELETQYF	TGTGCCAGCAGCTTAGGAGCGGGAGAGTTAGAGACCCAGTACTTC
TRBV7-2	TRBJ2-5	.	.	CASSPNRAGETQYF	TGTGCCAGCAGTCCCAACCGGGCGGGGGAGACCCAGTACTTC
TRBV30	TRBJ1-2	.	.	CAWGQSGYTF	TGTGCCTGGGGCCAAAGTGGCTACACCTTC
TRBV14	TRBJ2-7	.	few	CASSLVGTQSYEQYF	TGTGCCAGCAGCCTTGTCGGGACTCAATCCTACGAGCAGTACTTC
TRBV2	TRBJ1-2	.	few	CASSPLDGDYGYTF	TGTGCCAGCAGCCCCCTCGACGGGGACTATGGCTACACCTTC
TRBV19	TRBJ2-1	.	.	CASRSYNEQFF	TGTGCCAGCCGGTCCTACAATGAGCAGTTCTTC
TRBV6-5	TRBJ1-3	.	few	CASSYLSGNTIYF	TGTGCCAGCAGTTACCTTTCCGGAAACACCATATATTTT